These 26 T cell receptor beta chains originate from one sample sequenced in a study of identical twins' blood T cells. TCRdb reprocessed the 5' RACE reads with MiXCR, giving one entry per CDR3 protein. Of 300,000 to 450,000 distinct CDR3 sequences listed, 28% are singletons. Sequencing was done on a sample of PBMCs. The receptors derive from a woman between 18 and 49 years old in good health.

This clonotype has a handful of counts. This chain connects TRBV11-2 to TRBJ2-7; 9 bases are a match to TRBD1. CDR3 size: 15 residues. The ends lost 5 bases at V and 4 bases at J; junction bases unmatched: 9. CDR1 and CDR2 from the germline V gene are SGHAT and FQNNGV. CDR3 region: CASSPGTGSRYEQYF. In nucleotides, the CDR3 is TGTGCCAGCAGCCCTGGGACAGGGTCTAGGTACGAGCAGTACTTC.

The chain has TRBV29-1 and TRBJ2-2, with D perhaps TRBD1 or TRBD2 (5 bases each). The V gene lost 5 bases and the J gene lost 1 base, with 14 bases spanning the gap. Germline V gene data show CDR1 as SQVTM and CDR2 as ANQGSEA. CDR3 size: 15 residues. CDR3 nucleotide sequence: TGCAGCGTTAGGACCGGGACGGGGAACACCGGGGAGCTGTTTTTT. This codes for CSVRTGTGNTGELFF.

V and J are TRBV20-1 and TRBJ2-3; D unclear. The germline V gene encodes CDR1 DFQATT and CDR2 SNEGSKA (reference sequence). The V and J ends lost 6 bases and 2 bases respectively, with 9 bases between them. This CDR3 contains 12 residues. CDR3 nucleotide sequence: TGCAGTGCCCCAACAACCACAGATACGCAGTATTTT. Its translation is CSAPTTTDTQYF.

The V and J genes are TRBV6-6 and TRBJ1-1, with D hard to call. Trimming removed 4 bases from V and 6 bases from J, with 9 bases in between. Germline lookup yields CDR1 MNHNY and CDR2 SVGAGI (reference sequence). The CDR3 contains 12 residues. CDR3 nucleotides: TGTGCCAGCAGTTTTAAGGGCTCTGAAGCTTTCTTT. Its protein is CASSFKGSEAFF.

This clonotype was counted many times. CDR3 sequence reads: CASSGGNYGYTF. The CDR3 nucleotides read TGTGCCAGCAGCGGGGGGAACTATGGCTACACCTTC. This chain connects TRBV3-1 to TRBJ1-2; maybe TRBD1 (5 bases). Germline V CDR1 and CDR2: LGHDT, YNNKEL (reference sequence). The CDR3 totals 12 residues. V gave up 5 bases and J gave up 2 bases, with 6 bases separating them.

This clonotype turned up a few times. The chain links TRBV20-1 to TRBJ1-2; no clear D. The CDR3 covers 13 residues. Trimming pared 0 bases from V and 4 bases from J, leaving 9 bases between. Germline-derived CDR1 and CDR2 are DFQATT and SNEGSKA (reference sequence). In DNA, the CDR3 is TGCAGTGCTAGAGATGGAAATTCCTATGGCTACACCTTC. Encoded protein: CSARDGNSYGYTF.

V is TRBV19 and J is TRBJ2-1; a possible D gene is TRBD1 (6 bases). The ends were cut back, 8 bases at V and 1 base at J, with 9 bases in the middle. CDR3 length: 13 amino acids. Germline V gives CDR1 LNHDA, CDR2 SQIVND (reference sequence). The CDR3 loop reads CASARGSYNEQFF. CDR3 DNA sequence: TGTGCCAGTGCGAGGGGGTCCTACAATGAGCAGTTCTTC.

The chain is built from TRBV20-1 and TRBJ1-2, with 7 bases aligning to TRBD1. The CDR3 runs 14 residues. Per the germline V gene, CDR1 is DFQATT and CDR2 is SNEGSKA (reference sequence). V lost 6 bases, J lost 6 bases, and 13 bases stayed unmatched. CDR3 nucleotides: TGCAGTGCCCGGGCGACAGGGAATTTCGATGGCTACACCTTC. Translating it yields CSARATGNFDGYTF.

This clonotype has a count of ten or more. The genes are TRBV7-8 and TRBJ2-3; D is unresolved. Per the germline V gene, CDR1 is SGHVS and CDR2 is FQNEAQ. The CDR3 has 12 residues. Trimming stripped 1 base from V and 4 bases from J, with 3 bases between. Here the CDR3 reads CASSLVSDTQYF. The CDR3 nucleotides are TGTGCCAGCAGCTTAGTGTCAGATACGCAGTATTTT.

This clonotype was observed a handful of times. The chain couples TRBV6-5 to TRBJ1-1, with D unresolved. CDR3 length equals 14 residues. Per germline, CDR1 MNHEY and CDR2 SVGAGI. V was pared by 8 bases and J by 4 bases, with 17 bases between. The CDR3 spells CASSQVPLGTEAFF. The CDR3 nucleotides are TGTGCCAGCTCACAAGTCCCGCTCGGCACTGAAGCTTTCTTT.

The DNA of the CDR3 is TGTGCCAGCAGCTCCCGGGACAGGGTTAATGGCTACACCTTC. It specifies CASSSRDRVNGYTF. This chain connects TRBV7-9 to TRBJ1-2, with 9 bases that match TRBD1. The CDR3 extends over 14 amino acids. J was trimmed by 6 bases and V by 4 bases; bases with no gene match: 6. Germline CDR1 SEHNR, CDR2 FQNEAQ (reference sequence).

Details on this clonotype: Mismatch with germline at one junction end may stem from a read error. The CDR3 is CSASSGIYGCTF. The CDR3 DNA reads TGCAGTGCTAGCTCTGGGATCTATGGCTGCACCTTC. This sequence joins TRBV20-1 and TRBJ1-2; D unresolved. The germline V gene encodes CDR1 DFQATT and CDR2 SNEGSKA (reference sequence). The CDR3 extends over 12 amino acids.

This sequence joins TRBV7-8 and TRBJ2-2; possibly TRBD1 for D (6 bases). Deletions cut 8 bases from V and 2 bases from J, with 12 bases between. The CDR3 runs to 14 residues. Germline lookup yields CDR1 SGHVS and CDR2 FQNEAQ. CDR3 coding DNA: TGTGCCAGCGGGTACAGGGAAAACACCGGGGAGCTGTTTTTT. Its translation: CASGYRENTGELFF. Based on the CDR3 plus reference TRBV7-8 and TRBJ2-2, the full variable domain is GAGVSQSPRYKVAKRGQDVALRCDPISGHVSLFWYQQALGQGPEFLTYFQNEAQLDKSGLPSDRFFAERPEGSVSTLKIQRTQQEDSAVYLCASGYRENTGELFFGEGSRLTVL.

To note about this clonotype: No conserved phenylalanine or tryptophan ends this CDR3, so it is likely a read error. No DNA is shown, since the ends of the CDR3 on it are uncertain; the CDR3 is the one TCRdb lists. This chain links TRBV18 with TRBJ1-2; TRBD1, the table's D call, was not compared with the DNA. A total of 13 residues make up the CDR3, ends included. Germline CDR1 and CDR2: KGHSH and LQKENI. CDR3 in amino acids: CASSPGQIDGYAL.

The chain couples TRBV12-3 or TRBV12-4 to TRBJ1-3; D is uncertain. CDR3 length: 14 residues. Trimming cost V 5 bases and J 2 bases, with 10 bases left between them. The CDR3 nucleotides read TGTGCCAGCAGTCCCGGGCGGCCTGGAAACACCATATATTTT. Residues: CASSPGRPGNTIYF.

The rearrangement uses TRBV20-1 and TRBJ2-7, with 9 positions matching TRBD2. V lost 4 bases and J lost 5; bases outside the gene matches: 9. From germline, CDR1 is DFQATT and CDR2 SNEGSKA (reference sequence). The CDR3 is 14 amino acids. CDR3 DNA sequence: TGCAGTGCTAAACAGGGGCTAGCGGGGCACGAGCAGTACTTC. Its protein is CSAKQGLAGHEQYF.

The CDR3 DNA is TGCAGTGCCCAAGCGAGACGGCTTAACTATGGCTACACCTTC. Translating gives CSAQARRLNYGYTF. This chain joins TRBV20-1 and TRBJ1-2; no definite D call. Germline V gene data show CDR1 as DFQATT and CDR2 as SNEGSKA (reference sequence). CDR3 size: 14 residues. V lost 6 bases and J lost 1, with 15 bases in between.

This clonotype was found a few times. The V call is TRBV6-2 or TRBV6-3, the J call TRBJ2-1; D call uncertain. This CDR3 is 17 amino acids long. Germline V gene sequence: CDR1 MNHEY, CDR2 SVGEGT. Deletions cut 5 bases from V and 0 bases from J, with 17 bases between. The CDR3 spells CASSSISFESSYNEQFF. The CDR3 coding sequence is TGTGCCAGCAGTAGCATATCGTTCGAGAGCTCCTACAATGAGCAGTTCTTC.

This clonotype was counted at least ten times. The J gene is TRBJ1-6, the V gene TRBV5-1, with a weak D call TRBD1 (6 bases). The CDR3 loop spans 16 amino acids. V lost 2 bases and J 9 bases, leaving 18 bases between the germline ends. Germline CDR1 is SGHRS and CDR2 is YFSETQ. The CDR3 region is CASSFEQGKPGSPLHF. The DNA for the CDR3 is TGCGCCAGCAGCTTCGAACAGGGTAAACCAGGTTCACCCCTCCACTTT.

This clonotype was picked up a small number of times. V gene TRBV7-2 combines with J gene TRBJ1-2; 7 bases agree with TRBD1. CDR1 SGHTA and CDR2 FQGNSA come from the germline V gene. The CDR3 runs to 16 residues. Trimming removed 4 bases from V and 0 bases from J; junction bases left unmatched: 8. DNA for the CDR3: TGTGCCAGCAGCTCGAACCCGACAGGGTCTAACTATGGCTACACCTTC. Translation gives CASSSNPTGSNYGYTF.

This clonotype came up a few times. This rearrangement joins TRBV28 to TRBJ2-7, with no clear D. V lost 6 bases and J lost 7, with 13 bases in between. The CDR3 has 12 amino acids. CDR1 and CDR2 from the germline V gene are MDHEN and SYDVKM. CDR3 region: CASRTFPKEQYF. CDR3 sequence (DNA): TGTGCCAGCAGGACATTTCCTAAAGAGCAGTACTTC.

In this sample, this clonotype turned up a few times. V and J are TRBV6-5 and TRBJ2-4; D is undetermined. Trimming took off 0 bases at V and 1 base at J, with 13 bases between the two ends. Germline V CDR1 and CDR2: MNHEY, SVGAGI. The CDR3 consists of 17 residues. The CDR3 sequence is CASSYSRTEVAKNIQYF. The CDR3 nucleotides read TGTGCCAGCAGTTACTCCCGTACAGAGGTGGCCAAAAACATTCAGTACTTC.

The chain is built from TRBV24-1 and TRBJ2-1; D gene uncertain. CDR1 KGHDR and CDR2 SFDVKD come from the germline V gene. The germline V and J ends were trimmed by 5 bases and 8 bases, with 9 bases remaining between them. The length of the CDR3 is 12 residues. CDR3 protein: CATSGGRDEQFF. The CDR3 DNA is TGTGCCACCAGTGGGGGTCGAGATGAGCAGTTCTTC.

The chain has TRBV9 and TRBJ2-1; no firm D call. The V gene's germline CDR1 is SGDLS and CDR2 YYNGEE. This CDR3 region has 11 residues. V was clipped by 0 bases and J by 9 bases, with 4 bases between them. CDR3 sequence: CASSVEAEQFF. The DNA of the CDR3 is TGTGCCAGCAGCGTAGAAGCTGAGCAGTTCTTC.

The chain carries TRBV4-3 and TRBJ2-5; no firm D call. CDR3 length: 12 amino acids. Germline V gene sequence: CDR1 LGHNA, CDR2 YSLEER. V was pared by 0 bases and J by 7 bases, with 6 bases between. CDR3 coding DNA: TGCGCCAGCAGCCAAGATAGGGTGACCCAGTACTTC. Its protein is CASSQDRVTQYF.

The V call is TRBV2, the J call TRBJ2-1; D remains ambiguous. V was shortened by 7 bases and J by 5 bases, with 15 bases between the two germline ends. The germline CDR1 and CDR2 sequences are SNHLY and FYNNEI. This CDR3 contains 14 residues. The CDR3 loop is CASIVSQFNNEQFF. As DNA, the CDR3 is TGTGCCAGCATAGTGTCCCAGTTTAACAATGAGCAGTTCTTC.